This T cell receptor (beta chain) was recorded in a study of blood T cell repertoires in COVID-19. Study at large: Whether acute or convalescent, the COVID-19 samples came from the United States, Italy and Spain. Nucleic acid was either cDNA or gDNA, and it came from T cells, B-cell-depleted T cells, or PBMCs.

Per the original methods: Amplification from reference gene primers served as the basis for estimated nucleated cell counts. Only in-frame clones appear in the TCRdb table, and some are missing; sequencing was by immunoSEQ multiplex PCR. V and J calls and clone size are given by that table; D and trimming were obtained from the DNA. The sample holds some 76,000 clones, roughly 90% seen once. Germline CDR1 is SGHDN and CDR2 is FVKESK. The CDR3 totals 16 residues. The ends lost 4 bases at V and 8 bases at J; junction bases unmatched: 11. This TCR was recovered from a man between 60 and 70 years old with acute or convalescent COVID-19. The source material was peripheral blood. This rearrangement joins TRBV14 to TRBJ1-6, with 7 bases aligning to TRBD1. The CDR3 protein is CASSLRGVGPDSPLHF. Here the CDR3 DNA reads TGTGCCAGCAGCCTCAGGGGGGTCGGTCCCGATTCACCCCTCCACTTT.